This T cell receptor beta chain was obtained from a study of cytomegalovirus exposure and HLA in healthy donors (dated by TCRdb to the late 2010s). For the wider study: An earlier analysis of several hundred of the donors reported 250 to 350 Gb of sequence data and some 100 million unique TCR beta sequences from 190 million or so T cells. Approximately 300 gigabases of sequencing data and 80 million or so unique TCR sequences were included in an early release covering several hundred HLA-typed donors. The genetic ancestry cluster associated with self-reported Caucasian donors included roughly four fifths of the approximately 410 genotyped donors. The study aimed to test whether signatures of past pathogen exposure could be identified by cataloging public T cell receptors. The study profiled the T cell repertoires of hundreds of subjects by immunosequencing and related them to cytomegalovirus serostatus. Besides the first cohort of roughly 700 subjects, a separate validation cohort made up of some 110 different subjects was used. The study combined high-throughput TCR immunosequencing, statistical association of individual TCRs with disease status, and machine learning to predict cytomegalovirus infection status. A later analysis re-analyzed previously published TCR beta repertoires from 666 donors and added high-resolution HLA genotyping to study TCR occurrence patterns. Rather than drawing on any new phenotypic data, the later analysis identified candidate immune exposures from TCR beta sequences and the way those sequences occurred across donors. In an earlier analysis of 500 to 650 of the donors, high-throughput TCR beta sequencing was used to judge whether each TCR beta V gene segment behaved as functional or pseudogenic. Donor age, sex, ethnicity and CMV serostatus were compiled alongside the repertoire data. In a later genetic analysis, genome-wide SNP genotypes for about 55% of the roughly 700 donors were used, and that subset was treated as a discovery cohort. Every repertoire in the discovery cohort had been generated on one and the same sequencing platform. Class I and class II HLA loci were covered by the typing at four-digit resolution. Typing coverage varied by locus: about 620-630 donors for A, B, C, DRB1 and DQB1; approximately 500 for DQA1; more than 600 for DPA1; under 490 for DPB1. Because of strong linkage in the cohort, five DR-DQ haplotypes were treated as single units for association and clustering. Among about 400 genotyped donors of the cohort, an average of around 250,000 unique TCR beta nucleotide sequences was sequenced per donor, of which about 19% were non-productive. The research as a whole found: A later analysis found that HLA-associated TCR beta chains were more clonally expanded and had lower generation probabilities than equally common non-associated chains. In an earlier analysis of over 550 of the donors, most TCR beta V segments were observed in productive rearrangements about 90% or about 30% of the time, broadly matching IMGT annotations. Across donors, most TCR sequences were observed very rarely, whereas some public TCRs were present in many individuals. For the cohort, immune exposure information was limited to CMV serostatus. In a later analysis, the rate of TCR association differed among HLA loci, with DRB1 alleles having the most associated TCRs and HLA-C alleles having the fewest. Correlated functional status among segregating V segments might reflect linkage disequilibrium, but an unknown experimental factor could not be ruled out. Because some donors lacked HLA typing at each locus, the association tests relied only on the typed subset. Because counts were too low, roughly 18 rarely observed V segments, including chromosome 9 orphons, were left out of the earlier analysis of over 550 of the donors. Sequencing depth was assumed to be roughly uniform across donors in the presence/absence analyses, though that assumption may not hold. According to a later genetic analysis, donors in an Asian-associated ancestry cluster had fewer N-insertions in productive TCRs than the roughly 700-donor mean. Strong co-occurrence of HLA alleles, especially DR and DQ, made assigning TCR associations to individual alleles difficult. A later analysis found that most CMV-associated TCR beta chains appeared HLA-restricted, with HLA associations seemingly driven largely by CMV exposure. In both the original and validation cohorts, the classifier was reported to diagnose cytomegalovirus status with high specificity and sensitivity. The study gave a list of 150 to 200 TCR beta chains associated with cytomegalovirus. Specific HLA alleles were associated with more than 15,000 TCR beta sequences at a false discovery rate of 0.05 in a later analysis. This cohort had only TCR beta chains sequenced, and the lack of alpha or paired-chain data limited which features could be detected. The authors suggested that the approach could potentially be extended to other disease states and immunological phenotypes. Because the 87-base-pair reads could not distinguish some IMGT-functional V segments, including TRBV6-2 and TRBV6-3, those segments were excluded. Three of the identified cytomegalovirus-associated TCR beta chains were confirmed in vitro to be specific for cytomegalovirus antigens. V-gene and J-gene trimming of TCR beta chains was associated with a missense DCLRE1C variant in a later genetic analysis, and the association was replicated in an independent cohort. A cluster of highly shared sequence variants was judged likely to represent a technical artifact of the sequencing pipeline. A further reported finding was that TCR beta sequences accurately predicted the HLA-A and HLA-B alleles for most subjects in the first cohort. A later analysis reported that several top co-occurrence clusters appeared linked to parvovirus B19, influenza, CMV and Epstein-Barr virus.

Library construction relied on the immunoSEQ multiplex PCR assay. For the multiplex PCR, a mixture combining 60 forward primers for TCR Vbeta segments and 13 reverse primers for TCR Jbeta segments was used. A multiplex PCR assay on genomic DNA amplified the CDR3 region of rearranged TCR beta genes. On the Illumina HiSeq System, the amplified TCR beta libraries were sequenced as 87-base-pair reads. The authors' pipeline ran thus. A later analysis counted approximately 74 million unique TCR beta chains across the approximately 700 repertoires, and about 10 million of these chains were shared by at least two donors. Raw reads were error-corrected and collapsed into unique sequences with a nearest-neighbor algorithm that merged closely related sequences to remove PCR and sequencing errors. To assign V, D and J gene segments, CDR3 sequences were aligned to IMGT reference sequences. For a sequence to be retained, at least a six-nucleotide match to both a V gene segment and a J gene segment was required. A rearrangement was called productive if the CDR3 had no stop codons and remained in frame with V and J, and every other rearrangement was called non-productive. CDR3 was defined according to IMGT convention as the region running from the second conserved V-encoded cysteine to the conserved J-encoded phenylalanine. In an earlier analysis of 500 to 650 of the donors, sequences lacking an unambiguous match to a single V gene segment were excluded. In an earlier analysis of a few hundred of the donors, a V segment was called functional when productive rearrangements were above 56.7%, and segregating when the standard deviation between donors exceeded 5%. A statistical classification framework was built to diagnose cytomegalovirus status from the catalog of TCR beta chain sequences. In a later analysis, TCR nucleotide sequences were compared against IMGT/GENE-DB human TR gene sequences so that V and J genes could be assigned. A later analysis assigned CDR3 sequences and most-parsimonious VDJ recombination scenarios with the TCRdist pipeline. In a later analysis, each TCR beta chain was defined by its CDR3 amino acid sequence together with its V-gene family, and reads lacking a unique V-gene family were excluded. A later analysis removed roughly 590 highly shared, low-generation-probability nucleotide sequences to deal with suspected cross-contamination and a sequencing artifact. A later analysis calculated a clonal expansion index for each public chain from normalized within-repertoire ranks of inferred template counts. In a later analysis, generation probabilities were computed with a VDJ recombination model fitted to out-of-frame rearrangements, and the resulting probabilities were checked against IGoR. In a later analysis, hypergeometric tests were used to score TCR-TCR, TCR-HLA and TCR-CMV co-occurrence, with a repertoire-size bias correction applied to TCR pairs. False discovery rates were estimated in a later analysis by permuting HLA or CMV assignments 20 times. In a later analysis, co-occurring TCRs were grouped using DBSCAN, with TCRdist sequence similarity added in when clustering inside HLA-allele-positive subsets. Co-occurrence clustering excluded repertoires with fewer than 30,000 or more than 120,000 public chains, plus five with anomalous nucleotide sharing. This is the immuneACCESS table as TCRdb keeps it, with only in-frame sequences that have V and J called. A part of the clones is gone; compared with another copy, unresolved V genes explain less than half, and the rest is unexplained. From that table come the V and J calls and clone size; the DNA was used to work out D and trimming. The sample table lists about 120,000 clones, approximately 78% of them with a count of one. The top ten constitute about 3.5% of the sample.

Turning to this clone: This receptor's antigen is unknown. Base qualities are not provided; no much larger clone lies one nucleotide away.

The germline ends are 16 bases apart after V is trimmed by 0 bases and J by 7 bases. From the cysteine up to the phenylalanine, the CDR3 has a length of 15 residues. Only the CDR3 portion is preserved as DNA: 45 bases, with reading frame beginning at the first base. CDR1 and CDR2 are drawn from the germline V gene: SGDLS, YYNGEE. The cohort was made up of about 610 healthy bone marrow donors. All cohort members were sampled while nominally healthy, although unrecorded immune exposures were likely present. The donor tested CMV seropositive and was one of the 289 seropositive cohort members. Every donor gave a peripheral blood sample, and the peripheral blood mononuclear cells from that sample were used for TCR beta sequencing. Genomic DNA was extracted from the blood cell samples with the Qiagen DNeasy Blood Extraction Kit.

The chain uses TRBV9 and TRBJ2-5; the best D guess is TRBD2, with 6 bases matching. This TCR came from a woman in her twenties or thirties in good health and CMV-seropositive. Sequencing was performed on PBMCs. The nucleotides are TGTGCCAGCAGCGTAGCCGATTCGAGGGGAGGGACCCAGTACTTC. Translated, it gives CASSVADSRGGTQYF.